The T cell receptor (beta chain) described here comes from a study of shared clonotypes between healthy human individuals (TCRdb year 2020). Turning to the overall study: A couple of women and a few men aged 18 to 49 years were included in the cohort. Different laboratories and diverse techniques were used to prepare libraries and sequence TCR repertoires, to increase sequencing depth and limit assay-specific biases. For each donor, three plates each were used for CD4 naive and CD4 memory, two plates were used for CD8 naive, and one plate was used for CD8 memory. The study deeply sequenced blood TCR repertoires of five healthy adults to estimate repertoire size and the extent of clonotype sharing between individuals. Each donor's leukapheresis produced roughly between roughly 0.85 and 9.5 billion PBMCs.

For the CD8 naive samples, CD45RO-negative cells were positively selected for CCR7, yielding a CD45RA+CCR7+ population from which TemRA cells were excluded. Donors were healthy HIV-negative adults with no recently reported acute infections or vaccinations. All donors were Caucasian adults living in Nashville, Tennessee, USA. Blood was obtained by leukapheresis, after which PBMCs were separated by Ficoll-Histopaque density gradient centrifugation and cryopreserved in liquid nitrogen vapor phase. Analytical flow cytometry was used to check the purity and quantity of each magnetically sorted T cell population. Genomic DNA was isolated from every sorted fraction and measured by UV absorbance on a Nanodrop 2000c. V is reduced by 4 bases and J by 8 bases, leaving a spacing of 19 bases between them. Via the germline V gene, CDR1 is SGHRS and CDR2 YFSETQ. The CDR3 runs 15 residues from the cysteine to the phenylalanine. The entry retains the CDR3 DNA only, 45 bases that are in frame from base 1.

What the research found in general, with its limitations: Incomplete sequencing was indicated by rarefaction of sorted-subset datasets, despite the large sequencing depth. Pairwise subsampling indicated that sequencing depth was expected to affect the degree of clonotype sharing among donors. Naive subsets generally had larger estimated clonotype richness than memory subsets. Across a few donors, approximately 4.6% of naive CD4, approximately 3.6% of naive CD8, roughly 2.3% of memory CD4, and approximately 0.4% of memory CD8 clonotypes were shared. Sampling was restricted to blood, and TCR repertoires in tissues likely differ from the TCR repertoires found in blood. Clonotypes shared by all four sorted-subset donors showed higher generation probabilities than non-shared clonotypes. Because the study included only a small number of donors, the genetic and exposure-history diversity represented was limited.

Using the deep immunoSEQ assay, multiplex PCR amplified TCR CDR3 regions from genomic DNA. Extracted genomic DNA from each cell subset was distributed evenly across all wells of several immunoSEQ 96-well plates, and each plate was treated as a replicate. For sorted subsets, roughly 190 ng of genomic DNA, equivalent to 25,000 to 30,000 T cell genomes, went into each replicate PCR. Purified libraries were quantified with a Qubit 3.0 fluorometer, sized on a Bioanalyzer 2100, and re-quantified with the KAPA Library Quantification kit. A separate single-read 150-cycle Illumina NextSeq 550 flow cell was used to sequence each immunoSEQ 96-well plate. Regarding the original processing steps: Because the immunoSEQ output held only junctional sequences and lacked quality scores, the filtering could not match the filtering applied to full-length reads. To assign V/J genes and CDR3, sequences were annotated using PyIR, a Python wrapper for IgBLAST v1.9, with IMGT germline references. Reads with weak V/J assignments (E-value above 1e-6), missing CDR3, stop codons, out-of-frame junctions, or ambiguous translated residues were removed. A V3J clonotype was defined by an identical inferred V gene, J gene, and CDR3 amino acid sequence. The percentage overlap between two repertoires was calculated by dividing the number of shared unique clonotypes by the size of the smaller repertoire. Richness of each repertoire was evaluated using RTK rarefaction, the Chao1 estimator, and Recon v2.1 estimates of unobserved clonotypes. For all TCRbeta clonotypes obtained by the gDNA method from four donors, generation probabilities were computed with OLGA. TCRdb provides this immuneACCESS table in a form limited to in-frame rearrangements. Some clones are lacking; in checked studies, under half of them reflect an unresolved V gene, and why the rest are absent is not known. That table is the source of V, J and clone size, and D and trimming were worked out from the DNA. The sample records about 750,000 clones, 90% to 95% of which are singletons. Of the sample, about 25% falls within the top ten clones.

As concerns this clone: What antigen it recognizes has not been identified. Base qualities are missing; no much larger clone stands one base away.

The sequence was obtained from a man aged 30-40 years in good health. Sequenced: naive CD8+ T cells sorted from blood. The cell subset or site tag for this specimen amounts to: CD45RA+CCR7+. Rearrangement joined TRBV5-1 to TRBJ1-5; a tentative D call is TRBD1 (6 bases match). The CDR3 region has the sequence CASSPAGAGNEPQHF. The DNA sequence is TGCGCCAGCAGCCCCGCGGGGGCAGGGAATGAGCCCCAGCATTTT.